Below, 2 T cell receptor beta chains from the same sample are listed, as sequenced in a study of T-cell reconstitution after alpha-beta-depleted transplantation in children. TCRbeta library preparation incorporated unique molecular identifiers. Using its own MiXCR run on the PCR reads, TCRdb lists one record per CDR3 protein. The profile covers 97,000 or so distinct CDR3 sequences, with 4.5% to 7.5% appearing a single time and 6.1% taken by the ten largest. This specimen consisted of PBMCs, mostly from graft donor cells, obtained 60 days after TCRalphabeta/CD19-depleted stem cell transplant. The receptors were sampled from a female patient younger than 10 who had a stem cell transplant for Fanconi anemia, so the T cells may come from the graft donor.

In this sample, this clonotype turned up a few times. The V call is TRBV5-1, the J call TRBJ2-7; 10 bases are shared with TRBD2. J gave up 1 base and V 4 bases, and 2 bases lay outside the gene matches. The germline V gene encodes CDR1 SGHRS and CDR2 YFSETQ. The CDR3 runs to 14 residues. In nucleotides, the CDR3 is TGCGCCAGCAGCGTGACTAGCGGGTCCTACGAGCAGTACTTC. As protein: CASSVTSGSYEQYF.

This clonotype was detected ten times or more. The genes are TRBV4-1 and TRBJ2-7; no clear D. In germline, CDR1 is MGHRA, CDR2 YSYEKL. Deletions cut 2 bases from V and 5 bases from J, with 10 bases between. CDR3 size: 13 residues. CDR3 in amino acids: CASSQSRLDEQYF. CDR3 in DNA: TGCGCCAGCAGCCAATCTCGTTTGGACGAGCAGTACTTC.